This T cell receptor (beta chain) is from a study of shared clonotypes between healthy human individuals. Study findings and constraints: Collection of samples was limited to blood; tissue repertoires likely differ.

Trimming shortened V by 5 bases and J by 5 bases, and 15 bases separated the two germline ends. The germline V gene encodes CDR1 MNHNS and CDR2 SASEGT. The CDR3 length is 15 residues. A remark on this clone: No antigen is known for it.

The data were produced by immunoSEQ multiplex PCR, yet TCRdb's version contains in-frame clones alone and is incomplete. Of about 2.2 million clones detected, about 93% appear once; the ten largest clones hold more than 1.5%. Naivety among CD8 cells was defined by CD45RO negativity and positive CCR7 selection, thereby excluding terminally differentiated effector memory CD45RA+ cells. Donors comprised only Caucasian adults living in Nashville, Tennessee. The sequenced sample consisted of naive CD8+ T cells from PBMCs. This chain joins TRBV6-1 and TRBJ2-2, with D tentatively TRBD1 (6 bases). This receptor was taken from a man between 18 and 29 years old in good health. Some clones in this sample may be carry-over from other donors' samples. The CDR3 DNA sequence: TGTGCCAGCAGTTCGCGACAGGAGTATACCGGGGAGCTGTTTTTT. This codes for CASSSRQEYTGELFF.